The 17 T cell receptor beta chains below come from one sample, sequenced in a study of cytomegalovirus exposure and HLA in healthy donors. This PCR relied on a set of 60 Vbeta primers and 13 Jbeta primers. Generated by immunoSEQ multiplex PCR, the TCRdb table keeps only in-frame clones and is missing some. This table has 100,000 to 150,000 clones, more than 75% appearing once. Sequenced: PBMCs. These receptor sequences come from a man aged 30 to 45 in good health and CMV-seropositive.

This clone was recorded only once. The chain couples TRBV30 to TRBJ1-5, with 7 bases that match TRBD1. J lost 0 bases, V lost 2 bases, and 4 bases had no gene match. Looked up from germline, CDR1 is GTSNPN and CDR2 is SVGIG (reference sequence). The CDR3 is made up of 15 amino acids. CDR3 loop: CAWSQGDHSNQPQHF. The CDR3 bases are TGTGCCTGGAGTCAGGGGGATCATAGCAATCAGCCCCAGCATTTT.

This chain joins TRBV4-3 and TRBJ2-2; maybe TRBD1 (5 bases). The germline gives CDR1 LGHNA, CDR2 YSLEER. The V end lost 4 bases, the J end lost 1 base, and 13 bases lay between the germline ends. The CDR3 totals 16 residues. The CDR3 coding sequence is TGCGCCAGCAGCCTGACGGAAAGGGGGAACACCGGGGAGCTGTTTTTT. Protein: CASSLTERGNTGELFF.

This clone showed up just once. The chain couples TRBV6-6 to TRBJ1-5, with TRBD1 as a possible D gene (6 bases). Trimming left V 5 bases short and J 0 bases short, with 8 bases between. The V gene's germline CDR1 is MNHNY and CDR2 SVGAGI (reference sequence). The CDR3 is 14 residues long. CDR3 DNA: TGTGCCAGCAGTCCGACAGGTAGCAATCAGCCCCAGCATTTT. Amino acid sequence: CASSPTGSNQPQHF.

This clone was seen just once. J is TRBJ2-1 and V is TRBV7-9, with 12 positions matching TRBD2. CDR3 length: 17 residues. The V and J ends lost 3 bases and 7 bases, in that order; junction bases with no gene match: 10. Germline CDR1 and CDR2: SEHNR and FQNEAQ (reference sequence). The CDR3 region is CASSFSASGRAGNEQFF. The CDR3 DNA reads TGTGCCAGCAGCTTTTCGGCTAGCGGGAGGGCCGGGAATGAGCAGTTCTTC.

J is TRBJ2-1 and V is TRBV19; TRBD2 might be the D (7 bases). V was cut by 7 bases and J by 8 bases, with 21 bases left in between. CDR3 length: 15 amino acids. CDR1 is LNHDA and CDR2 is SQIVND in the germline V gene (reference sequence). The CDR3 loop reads CASKTLATGWDEQFF. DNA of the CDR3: TGTGCCAGTAAGACACTAGCGACAGGATGGGATGAGCAGTTCTTC. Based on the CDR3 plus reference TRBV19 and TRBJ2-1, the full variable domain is DGGITQSPKYLFRKEGQNVTLSCEQNLNHDAMYWYRQDPGQGLRLIYYSQIVNDFQKGDIAEGYSVSREKKESFPLTVTSAQKNPTAFYLCASKTLATGWDEQFFGPGTRLTVL.

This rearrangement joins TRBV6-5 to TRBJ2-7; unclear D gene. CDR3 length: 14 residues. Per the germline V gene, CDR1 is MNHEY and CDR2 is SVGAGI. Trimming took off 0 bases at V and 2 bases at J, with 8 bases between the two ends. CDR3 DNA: TGTGCCAGCAGTTACTCACCAGCGACCTACGAGCAGTACTTC. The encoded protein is CASSYSPATYEQYF.

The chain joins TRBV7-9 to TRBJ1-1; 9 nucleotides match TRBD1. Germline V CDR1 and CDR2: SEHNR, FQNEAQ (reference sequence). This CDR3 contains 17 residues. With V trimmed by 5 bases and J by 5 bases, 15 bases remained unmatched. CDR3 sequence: CASSRSDRGVAYTEAFF. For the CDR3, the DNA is TGTGCCAGCAGCCGATCGGACAGGGGTGTAGCGTATACTGAAGCTTTCTTT. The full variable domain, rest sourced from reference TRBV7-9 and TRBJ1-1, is DTGVSQNPRHKITKRGQNVTFRCDPISEHNRLYWYRQTLGQGPEFLTYFQNEAQLEKSRLLSDRFSAERPKGSFSTLEIQRTEQGDSAMYLCASSRSDRGVAYTEAFFGQGTRLTVV.

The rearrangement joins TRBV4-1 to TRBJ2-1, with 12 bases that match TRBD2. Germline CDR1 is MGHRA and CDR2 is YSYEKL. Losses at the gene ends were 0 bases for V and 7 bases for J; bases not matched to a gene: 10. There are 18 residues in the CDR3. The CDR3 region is CASSQDLFGLAGNNEQFF. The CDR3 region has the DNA TGCGCCAGCAGCCAAGATCTCTTCGGACTAGCGGGAAATAATGAGCAGTTCTTC.

DNA for the CDR3: TGTGCCTGGAGTTTGACTAGCGGGATTTACGAGCAGTACTTC. Translated, it gives CAWSLTSGIYEQYF. J is TRBJ2-7 and V is TRBV30, with 11 bases aligning to TRBD2. CDR1 is GTSNPN and CDR2 is SVGIG in the germline V gene (reference sequence). The V segment lost 2 bases and the J segment 4 bases; nucleotides outside the gene matches: 4. CDR3 length: 14 amino acids. Filled out from reference TRBV30 and TRBJ2-7, the complete variable domain reads SQTIHQWPATLVQPVGSPLSLECTVEGTSNPNLYWYRQAAGRGLQLLFYSVGIGQISSEVPQNLSASRPQDRQFILSSKKLLLSDSGFYLCAWSLTSGIYEQYFGPGTRLTVT.

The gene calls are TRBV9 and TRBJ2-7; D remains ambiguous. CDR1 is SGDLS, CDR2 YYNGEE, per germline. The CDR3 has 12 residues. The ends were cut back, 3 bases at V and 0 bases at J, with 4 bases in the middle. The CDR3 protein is CASSASSYEQYF. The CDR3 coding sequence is TGTGCCAGCAGCGCGAGCTCCTACGAGCAGTACTTC. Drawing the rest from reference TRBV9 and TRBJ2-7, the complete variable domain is DSGVTQTPKHLITATGQRVTLRCSPRSGDLSVYWYQQSLDQGLQFLIQYYNGEERAKGNILERFSAQQFPDLHSELNLSSLELGDSALYFCASSASSYEQYFGPGTRLTVT.

CDR3: CASSQGRDTQYF. In DNA, the CDR3 is TGCGCCAGCAGCCAGGGCCGAGATACGCAGTATTTT. This chain links TRBV5-1 with TRBJ2-3; tentative D call: TRBD1 (5 bases). The V gene's germline CDR1 is SGHRS and CDR2 YFSETQ. This CDR3 is 12 amino acids long. Deletions cut 4 bases from V and 5 bases from J, with 8 bases between. Based on the CDR3 plus reference TRBV5-1 and TRBJ2-3, the full variable domain is KAGVTQTPRYLIKTRGQQVTLSCSPISGHRSVSWYQQTPGQGLQFLFEYFSETQRNKGNFPGRFSGRQFSNSRSEMNVSTLELGDSALYLCASSQGRDTQYFGPGTRLTVL.

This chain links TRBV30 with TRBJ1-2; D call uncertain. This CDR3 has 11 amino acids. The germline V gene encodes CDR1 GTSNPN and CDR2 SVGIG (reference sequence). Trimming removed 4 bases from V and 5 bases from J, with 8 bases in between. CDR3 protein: CAWNTVYGYTF. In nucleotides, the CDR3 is TGTGCCTGGAATACGGTGTATGGCTACACCTTC. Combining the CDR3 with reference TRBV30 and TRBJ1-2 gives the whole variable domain SQTIHQWPATLVQPVGSPLSLECTVEGTSNPNLYWYRQAAGRGLQLLFYSVGIGQISSEVPQNLSASRPQDRQFILSSKKLLLSDSGFYLCAWNTVYGYTFGSGTRLTVV.

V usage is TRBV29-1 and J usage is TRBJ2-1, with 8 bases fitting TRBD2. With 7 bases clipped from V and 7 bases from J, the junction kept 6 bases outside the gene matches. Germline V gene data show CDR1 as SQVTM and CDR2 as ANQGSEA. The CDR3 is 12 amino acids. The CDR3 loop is CSASGSGNEQFF. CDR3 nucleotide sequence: TGCAGCGCAAGCGGGAGTGGGAATGAGCAGTTCTTC.

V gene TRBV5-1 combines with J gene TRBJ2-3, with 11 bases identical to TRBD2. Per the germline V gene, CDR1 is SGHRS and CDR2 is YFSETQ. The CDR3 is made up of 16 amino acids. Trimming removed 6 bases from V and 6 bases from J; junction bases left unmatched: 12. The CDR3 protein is CASTFLAGGIVDTQYF. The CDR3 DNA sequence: TGCGCCAGCACCTTCTTAGCGGGAGGGATCGTGGATACGCAGTATTTT.

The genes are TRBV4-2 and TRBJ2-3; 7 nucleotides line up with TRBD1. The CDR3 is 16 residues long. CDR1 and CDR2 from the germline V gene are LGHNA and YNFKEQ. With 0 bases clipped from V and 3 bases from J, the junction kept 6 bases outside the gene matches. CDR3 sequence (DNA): TGTGCCAGCAGCCAAGAAGGGTCGGACAGGACAGATACGCAGTATTTT. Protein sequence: CASSQEGSDRTDTQYF.

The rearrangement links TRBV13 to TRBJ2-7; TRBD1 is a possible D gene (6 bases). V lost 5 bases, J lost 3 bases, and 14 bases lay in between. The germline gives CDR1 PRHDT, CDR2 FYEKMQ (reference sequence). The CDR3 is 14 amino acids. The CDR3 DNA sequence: TGTGCCAGCAGCCCCAGGGGCGAGGGCTACGAGCAGTACTTC. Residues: CASSPRGEGYEQYF.

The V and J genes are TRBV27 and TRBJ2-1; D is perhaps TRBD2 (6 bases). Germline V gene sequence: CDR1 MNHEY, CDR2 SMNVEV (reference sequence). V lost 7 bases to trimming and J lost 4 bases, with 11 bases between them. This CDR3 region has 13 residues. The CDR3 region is CASTWGLYNEQFF. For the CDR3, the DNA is TGTGCCAGCACCTGGGGACTTTACAATGAGCAGTTCTTC.